This T cell receptor beta chain stems from a study of cytotoxic CD8 clonotypes in ibrutinib-treated CLL (dated by TCRdb to about 2021). With regard to the full study: The cohort was composed of some twelve relapsed/refractory and approximately 14 treatment-naive patients; IGHV unmutated status was identified in approximately 17 patients. Partial responses were observed in about 25 patients and complete responses in 2; after a median follow-up of around 68 months, remission was maintained in around 14 patients and progression was observed in roughly twelve. Patients were still on ibrutinib when every remission and progressive disease sample was collected. Response samples were taken after a median of approximately 12 months on treatment, ranging from roughly 6 to 36 months. Cryopreserved peripheral blood mononuclear cells were obtained prior to treatment, at the time of response, and at either disease progression or sustained remission. On average, each sample yielded 255,043 productive templates and around 100,000 productive rearrangements. Of the 86 participants in the trial, 25 to 30 had longitudinal samples available. The research as a whole found: An increase in clonality was observed at ibrutinib response, with clonality remaining stable during sustained remission and falling back toward baseline at progression. Sustained-remission and progressing patients did not have matched sampling times, and lymph node repertoires were not examined. At baseline, clonality was higher than in age-matched healthy donors and showed a strong correlation with circulating CD8+ T-cell counts. Public clonotypes were found to be uncommon and were observed to contract or remain stable during treatment; the increase in clonality was shown to reflect expansion of private clonotypes at ibrutinib response.

In light of the paper, this sample's time point label describes: more than 10 months on ibrutinib. For TCR beta library preparation, approximately 1.9 micrograms of genomic DNA was extracted from cryopreserved PBMCs. Longitudinal blood samples from CLL patients on ibrutinib monotherapy were analyzed using high-throughput TCR beta sequencing. Patients were enrolled in a phase 2 open-label single-center ibrutinib monotherapy trial. A MiSeq instrument was used for deep resolution sequencing, which targeted depths ranging from 1 in 1 million up to 1 in 200,000 T cells, with coverage averaging 10x for each clonotype. The immunoSEQ hsTCRB Kit was used to generate TCR beta libraries. In the paper's pipeline: ImmunoSEQ Data Assistant and ImmunoSEQ Analyzer were used for data analysis, and V, D and J genes were assigned according to IMGT definitions. Clonality, which ranges from 0 to 1, was calculated as one minus the normalized Shannon entropy of productive rearrangement frequencies. Only overrepresented clonotypes making up at least 0.05% of each patient's repertoire were included in the public clonotype analysis. Roughly 13 age-matched healthy donor repertoires from immuneACCESS served as clonality controls. Not all clones reach the TCRdb copy of this immuneACCESS table, which keeps in-frame sequences only. Checked studies attribute under half of the gap to unresolved V genes and leave the rest unexplained. V, J and clone size were drawn from that table, and D and trimming were deduced from the DNA. The sample table contains about 49,000 clones; only one count was recorded for roughly two thirds of them. The ten biggest clones cover 9.5% to 15% of the sample.

Concerning this clone: The clone's antigen remains unknown. Base qualities are not recorded, but no much larger clone differs from it by a single base.

The junction shows trimming of 3 bases on V and 4 bases on J, and the gene matches do not reach 5 bases of it. For CDR1 and CDR2, the germline V gene (reference sequence) lists LNHNV and YYDKDF. Inclusive of the bounding cysteine and phenylalanine, the CDR3 is 14 residues long. Only the CDR3 DNA is retained, 42 bases long and in frame from the first base. Sequences were derived from PBMCs, sampled after 12 months of ibrutinib treatment. This clonotype originated in a human donor with chronic lymphocytic leukemia. Here the chain combines TRBV15 and TRBJ1-2; 7 middle bases align to TRBD1. DNA sequence: TGTGCCACCAGCAGGCGACAGGGCGGCTATGGCTACACCTTC. This codes for CATSRRQGGYGYTF.